The sequence of this T cell receptor beta chain was determined in a study of blood T cell repertoires in COVID-19. In the study overall: PBMCs, B-cell-depleted T cells, or T cells were the source of the cDNA or gDNA that made up the material.

The germline CDR1 and CDR2 sequences are DFQATT and SNEGSKA (reference sequence). The CDR3 runs 13 residues. Deletions cut 3 bases from V and 4 bases from J, with 13 bases between. TCRdb's table, derived via immunoSEQ multiplex PCR, lists solely in-frame clones and lacks some. The sample has over 200,000 clones, 92% seen once; the top ten hold 0.95% to 1.5%. V and J are TRBV20-1 and TRBJ2-7; D not resolved. This TCR came from a man aged 30-40 years with acute or convalescent COVID-19. Material for sequencing was peripheral blood. The CDR3 loop reads CSASGVRDYEQYF. The DNA for the CDR3 is TGCAGTGCTAGTGGCGTCCGCGATTACGAGCAGTACTTC.